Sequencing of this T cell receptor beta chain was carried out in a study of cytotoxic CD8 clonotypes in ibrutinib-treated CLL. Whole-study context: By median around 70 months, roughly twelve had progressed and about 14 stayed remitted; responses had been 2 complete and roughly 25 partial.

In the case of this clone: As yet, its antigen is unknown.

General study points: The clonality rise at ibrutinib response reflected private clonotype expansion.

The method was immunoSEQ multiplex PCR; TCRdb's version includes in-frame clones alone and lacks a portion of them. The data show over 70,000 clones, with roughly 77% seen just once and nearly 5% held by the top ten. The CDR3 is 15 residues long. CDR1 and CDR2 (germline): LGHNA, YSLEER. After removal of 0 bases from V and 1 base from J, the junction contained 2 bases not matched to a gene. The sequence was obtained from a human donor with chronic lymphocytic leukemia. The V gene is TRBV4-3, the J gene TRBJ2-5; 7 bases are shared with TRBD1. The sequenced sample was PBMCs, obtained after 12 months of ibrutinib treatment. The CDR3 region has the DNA TGCGCCAGCAGCCAAGATAGGGGGCCCCAAGAGACCCAGTACTTC. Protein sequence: CASSQDRGPQETQYF.